The rows below give T cell receptor beta chains drawn from one sample of a study of blood T cell repertoires in COVID-19. Sequencing used immunoSEQ multiplex PCR; TCRdb keeps in-frame clones, though not all of them. The profile shows about 250,000 clones, 65% to 85% of them singletons. The specimen sequenced was peripheral blood. These TCRs come from a man aged 45-65 years with active or convalescent COVID-19. Each CDR3 is given with its conserved first and last residue. A D gene is named only where the DNA matches it firmly. Rows give clone size only sometimes, using once, few, many, or a class for an expanded clone.

TRBJ2-3	-	TRBD2	TRBV7-3	CASSPGLAGADTQYF	TGTGCCAGCAGCCCAGGACTAGCGGGGGCAGATACGCAGTATTTT
TRBJ1-1	-	-	TRBV3-1/TRBV3-2	CASSQGNSGYTEAFF	TGTGCCAGCAGCCAAGGGAACAGCGGGTACACTGAAGCTTTCTTT
TRBJ1-2	-	TRBD1	TRBV28	CASTKGQGGDYGYTF	TGTGCCAGCACCAAGGGACAGGGAGGGGACTATGGCTACACCTTC
TRBJ2-7	-	TRBD2	TRBV5-1	CASSLGLAGLSSYEQYF	TGCGCCAGCAGCCTCGGACTAGCGGGGCTGAGCTCCTACGAGCAGTACTTC
TRBJ1-4	-	-	TRBV4-2	CASSQREGGTNEKLFF	TGTGCCAGCAGCCAAAGGGAGGGGGGGACTAATGAAAAACTGTTTTTT
TRBJ1-3	-	-	TRBV12-5	CASGWPGVGGNTIYF	TGTGCTAGTGGTTGGCCAGGGGTAGGGGGAAACACCATATATTTT
TRBJ2-1	few	TRBD2	TRBV7-9	CASSPGTSREQFF	TGTGCCAGCAGCCCCGGGACTAGTCGGGAGCAGTTCTTC
TRBJ2-3	once	TRBD2	TRBV7-9	CASSRSGGLGDTQYF	TGTGCCAGCAGCCGCTCGGGGGGGCTTGGAGATACGCAGTATTTT
TRBJ1-4	-	-	TRBV2	CASSQGLPGFGEKLFF	TGTGCCAGCAGCCAGGGCCTCCCCGGTTTCGGTGAAAAACTGTTTTTT
TRBJ1-5	-	-	TRBV2	CASSQQGGYSNQPQHF	TGTGCCAGCAGTCAACAGGGTGGATATAGCAATCAGCCCCAGCATTTT
TRBJ2-3	-	-	TRBV14	CASSQLLWTSTDTQYF	TGTGCCAGCAGCCAGCTCCTTTGGACTAGCACAGATACGCAGTATTTT
TRBJ1-4	-	-	TRBV4-2	CASSQARDGEKLFF	TGTGCCAGCAGCCAAGCCAGGGATGGTGAAAAACTGTTTTTT
TRBJ2-1	-	TRBD1	TRBV7-8	CASSQIRGQGSYNEQFF	TGTGCCAGCAGCCAAATTAGGGGACAGGGATCCTACAATGAGCAGTTCTTC
TRBJ1-1	-	TRBD1	TRBV27	CASSLRGRGDTEAFF	TGTGCCAGCAGTTTAAGGGGCAGGGGGGACACTGAAGCTTTCTTT
TRBJ1-2	-	-	TRBV5-1	CASSLDQANYGYTF	TGCGCCAGCAGCTTGGACCAGGCCAACTATGGCTACACCTTC
TRBJ1-1	-	-	TRBV6-4	CASRNGQGNTEAFF	TGTGCCAGCAGGAACGGGCAGGGGAACACTGAAGCTTTCTTT
TRBJ1-1	-	-	TRBV15	CATSRDEKGVIMNTEAFF	TGTGCCACCAGCAGAGATGAGAAAGGGGTAATCATGAACACTGAAGCTTTCTTT
TRBJ2-1	medium-sized	-	TRBV9	CASSVIDSNEQFF	TGTGCCAGCAGCGTAATCGACAGCAATGAGCAGTTCTTC
TRBJ1-2	-	-	TRBV6-5	CASRGAREGNYGYTF	TGTGCCAGCAGGGGGGCAAGGGAGGGCAACTATGGCTACACCTTC
TRBJ1-4	-	TRBD1	TRBV7-9	CASSPRVRQGTKEGEKLFF	TGTGCCAGCAGCCCTAGGGTTCGACAGGGAACTAAAGAAGGTGAAAAACTGTTTTTT
TRBJ1-2	few	TRBD1	TRBV29-1	CSVRPRDRIGGYTF	TGCAGCGTAAGACCCCGGGACAGGATAGGTGGCTACACCTTC
TRBJ2-5	-	-	TRBV4-1	CASSQGGPQETQYF	TGCGCCAGCAGCCAAGGAGGGCCCCAAGAGACCCAGTACTTC
TRBJ2-7	-	TRBD1	TRBV25-1	CASSENSGTGLNEQYF	TGTGCCAGCAGTGAAAATTCCGGGACAGGGCTCAACGAGCAGTACTTC
TRBJ2-5	once	TRBD2	TRBV5-6	CASSSQRGGETQYF	TGTGCCAGCAGCTCCCAGCGGGGGGGAGAGACCCAGTACTTC
TRBJ1-1	-	-	TRBV7-2	CASSFGDRTNTEAFF	TGTGCCAGCAGCTTCGGCGACAGGACGAACACTGAAGCTTTCTTT
TRBJ2-3	-	TRBD2	TRBV7-9	CASSLIAGGKDTQYF	TGTGCCAGCAGCTTAATAGCGGGGGGGAAGGATACGCAGTATTTT
TRBJ1-5	-	-	TRBV7-2	CASSPSRVNQPQHF	TGTGCCAGCAGCCCTTCCCGAGTTAATCAGCCCCAGCATTTT
TRBJ2-6	-	TRBD1	TRBV5-1	CASSVNRQGYYSGANVLTF	TGCGCCAGCAGCGTGAATCGACAGGGTTACTATTCTGGGGCCAACGTCCTGACTTTC
TRBJ1-5	-	TRBD1	TRBV5-5	CASSLEDRGQPQHF	TGTGCCAGCAGCTTGGAGGACAGGGGGCAGCCCCAGCATTTT
TRBJ1-5	-	-	TRBV28	CASSLWGPNFYSNQPQHF	TGTGCCAGCAGTTTATGGGGCCCAAATTTTTATAGCAATCAGCCCCAGCATTTT
TRBJ2-7	-	-	TRBV2	CASSEGWLRVYEQYF	TGTGCCAGCAGTGAAGGTTGGTTACGGGTCTACGAGCAGTACTTC
TRBJ1-2	-	TRBD1	TRBV19	CASRTGTGNYGYTF	TGTGCCAGTAGGACCGGGACAGGGAACTATGGCTACACCTTC
TRBJ1-1	-	-	TRBV7-3	CASTQGPSNTEAFF	TGTGCCAGCACACAGGGACCTTCGAACACTGAAGCTTTCTTT
TRBJ2-7	once	-	TRBV29-1	CSVVLSYEQYF	TGCAGCGTTGTCCTCTCCTACGAGCAGTACTTC
TRBJ1-2	-	TRBD1	TRBV27	CASRLGQAYGYTF	TGTGCCAGCAGACTGGGACAGGCCTATGGCTACACCTTC
TRBJ2-3	-	-	TRBV11-2	CASSSFQGLGTDTQYF	TGTGCCAGCAGCTCCTTCCAGGGTCTCGGGACAGATACGCAGTATTTT
TRBJ2-7	-	-	TRBV18	CASSPGDNEQYF	TGTGCCAGCTCACCGGGGGACAACGAGCAGTACTTC
TRBJ1-5	-	TRBD1	TRBV5-4	CASSLGGQGINQPQHF	TGTGCCAGCAGCTTGGGGGGACAGGGGATTAATCAGCCCCAGCATTTT
TRBJ2-1	-	-	TRBV6-2/TRBV6-3	CASSSIGSSYNEQFF	TGTGCCAGCAGCTCCATTGGGAGCTCCTACAATGAGCAGTTCTTC
TRBJ1-6	-	-	TRBV4-2	CASSQENVADRSPLHF	TGTGCCAGCAGCCAAGAAAATGTGGCGGATAGATCACCCCTCCACTTT